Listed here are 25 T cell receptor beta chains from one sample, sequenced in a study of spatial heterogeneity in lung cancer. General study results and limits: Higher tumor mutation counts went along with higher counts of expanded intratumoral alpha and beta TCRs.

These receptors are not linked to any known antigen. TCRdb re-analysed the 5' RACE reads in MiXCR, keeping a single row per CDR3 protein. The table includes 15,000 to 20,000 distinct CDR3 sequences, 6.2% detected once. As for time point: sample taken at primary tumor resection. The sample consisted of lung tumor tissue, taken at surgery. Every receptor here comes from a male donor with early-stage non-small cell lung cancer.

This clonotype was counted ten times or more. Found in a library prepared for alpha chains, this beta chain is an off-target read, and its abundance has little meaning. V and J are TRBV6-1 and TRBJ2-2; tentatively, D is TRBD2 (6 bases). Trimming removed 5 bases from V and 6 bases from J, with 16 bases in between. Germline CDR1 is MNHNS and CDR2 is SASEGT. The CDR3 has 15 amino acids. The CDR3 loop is CASSKDYFGSGELFF. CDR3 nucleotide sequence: TGTGCCAGCAGTAAGGACTATTTTGGCTCCGGGGAGCTGTTTTTT.

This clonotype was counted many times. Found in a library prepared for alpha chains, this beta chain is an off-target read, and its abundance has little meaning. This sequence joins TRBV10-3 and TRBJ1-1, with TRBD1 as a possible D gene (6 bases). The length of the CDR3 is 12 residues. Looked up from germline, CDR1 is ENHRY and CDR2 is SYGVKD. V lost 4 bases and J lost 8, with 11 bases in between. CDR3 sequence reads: CAISGGGQEAFF. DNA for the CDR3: TGTGCCATCAGTGGAGGCGGACAGGAAGCTTTCTTT.

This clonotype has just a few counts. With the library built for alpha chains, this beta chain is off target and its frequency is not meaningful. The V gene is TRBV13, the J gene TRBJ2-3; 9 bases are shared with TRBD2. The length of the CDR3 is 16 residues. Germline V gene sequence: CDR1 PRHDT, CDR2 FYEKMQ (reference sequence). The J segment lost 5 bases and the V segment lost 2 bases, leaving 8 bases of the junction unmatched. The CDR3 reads CASSLWREGRGDTQYF. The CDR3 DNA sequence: TGTGCCAGCAGCTTATGGCGGGAGGGCCGAGGAGATACGCAGTATTTT.

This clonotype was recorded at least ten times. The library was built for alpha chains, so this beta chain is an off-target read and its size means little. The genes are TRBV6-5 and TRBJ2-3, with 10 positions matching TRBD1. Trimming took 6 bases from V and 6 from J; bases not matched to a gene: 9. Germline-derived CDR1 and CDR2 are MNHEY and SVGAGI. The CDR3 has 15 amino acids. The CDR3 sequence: CASRDRDRGSDTQYF. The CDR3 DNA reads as TGTGCCAGCAGGGACAGGGACAGGGGTTCCGATACGCAGTATTTT.

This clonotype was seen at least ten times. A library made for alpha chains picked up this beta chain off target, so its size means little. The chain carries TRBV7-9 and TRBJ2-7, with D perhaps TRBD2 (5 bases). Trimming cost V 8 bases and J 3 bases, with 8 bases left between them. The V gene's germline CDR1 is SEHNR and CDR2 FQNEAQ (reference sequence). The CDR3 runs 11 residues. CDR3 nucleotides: TGTGCCAGCGCAAGCGGCTACGAGCAGTACTTC. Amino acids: CASASGYEQYF.

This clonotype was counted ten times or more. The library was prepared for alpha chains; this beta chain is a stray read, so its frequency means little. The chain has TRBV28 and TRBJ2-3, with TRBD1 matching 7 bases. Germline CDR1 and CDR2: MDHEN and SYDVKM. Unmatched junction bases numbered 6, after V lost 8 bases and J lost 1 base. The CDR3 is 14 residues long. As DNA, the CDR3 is TGTGCCAGCGGGAGAGGACAGGGCACAGATACGCAGTATTTT. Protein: CASGRGQGTDTQYF.

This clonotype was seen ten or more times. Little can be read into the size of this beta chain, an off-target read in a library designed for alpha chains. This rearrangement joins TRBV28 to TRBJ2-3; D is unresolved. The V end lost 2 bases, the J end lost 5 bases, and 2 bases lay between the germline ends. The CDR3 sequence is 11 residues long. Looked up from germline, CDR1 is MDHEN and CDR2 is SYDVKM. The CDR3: CASSLLDTQYF. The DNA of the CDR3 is TGTGCCAGCAGTTTACTAGATACGCAGTATTTT.

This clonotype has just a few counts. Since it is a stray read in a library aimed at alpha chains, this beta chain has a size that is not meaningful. CDR3 protein: CASSSDGLAGNEQFF. The CDR3 coding sequence is TGTGCCAGCAGCTCGGATGGACTAGCGGGAAATGAGCAGTTCTTC. The chain carries TRBV7-9 and TRBJ2-1, with 12 bases fitting TRBD2. The CDR3 contains 15 residues. Germline V lookup: CDR1 SEHNR, CDR2 FQNEAQ (reference sequence). The V gene end was trimmed by 4 bases and the J gene end by 7 bases; junction bases not matched to a gene: 5.

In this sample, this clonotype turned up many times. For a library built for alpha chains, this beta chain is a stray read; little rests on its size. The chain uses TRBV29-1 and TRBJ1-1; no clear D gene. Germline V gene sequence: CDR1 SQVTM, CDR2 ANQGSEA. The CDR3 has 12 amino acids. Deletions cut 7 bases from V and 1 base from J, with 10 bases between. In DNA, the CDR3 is TGCAGCGGGCGCCAACCGAACACTGAAGCTTTCTTT. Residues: CSGRQPNTEAFF.

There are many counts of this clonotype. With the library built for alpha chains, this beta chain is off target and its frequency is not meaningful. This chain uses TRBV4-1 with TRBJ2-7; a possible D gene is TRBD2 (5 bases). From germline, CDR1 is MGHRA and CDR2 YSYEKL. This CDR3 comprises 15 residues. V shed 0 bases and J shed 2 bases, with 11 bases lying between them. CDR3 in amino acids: CASSQESGNPYEQYF. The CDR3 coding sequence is TGCGCCAGCAGCCAAGAGTCCGGGAACCCCTACGAGCAGTACTTC.

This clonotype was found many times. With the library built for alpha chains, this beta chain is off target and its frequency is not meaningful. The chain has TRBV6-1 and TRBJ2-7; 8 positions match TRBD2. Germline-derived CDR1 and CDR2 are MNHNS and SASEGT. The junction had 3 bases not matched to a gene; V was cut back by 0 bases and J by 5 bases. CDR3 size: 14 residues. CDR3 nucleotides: TGTGCCAGCAGTGAAGCCAGCGGGAGACACGAGCAGTACTTC. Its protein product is CASSEASGRHEQYF.

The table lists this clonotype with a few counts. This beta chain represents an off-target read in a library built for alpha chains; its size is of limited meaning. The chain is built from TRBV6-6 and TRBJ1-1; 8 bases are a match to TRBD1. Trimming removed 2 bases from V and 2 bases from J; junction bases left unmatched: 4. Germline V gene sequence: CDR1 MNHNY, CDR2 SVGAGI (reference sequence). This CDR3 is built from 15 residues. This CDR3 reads CASSYPGQGNTEAFF. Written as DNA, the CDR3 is TGTGCCAGCAGTTACCCCGGACAGGGAAACACTGAAGCTTTCTTT.

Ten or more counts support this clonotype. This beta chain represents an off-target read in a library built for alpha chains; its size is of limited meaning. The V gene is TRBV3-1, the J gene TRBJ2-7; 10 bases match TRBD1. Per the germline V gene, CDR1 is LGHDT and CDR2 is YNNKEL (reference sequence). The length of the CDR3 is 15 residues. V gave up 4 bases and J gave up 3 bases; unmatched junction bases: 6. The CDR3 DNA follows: TGTGCCAGCAGCCCAGTGACAGGGGGCAGCTACGAGCAGTACTTC. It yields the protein CASSPVTGGSYEQYF.

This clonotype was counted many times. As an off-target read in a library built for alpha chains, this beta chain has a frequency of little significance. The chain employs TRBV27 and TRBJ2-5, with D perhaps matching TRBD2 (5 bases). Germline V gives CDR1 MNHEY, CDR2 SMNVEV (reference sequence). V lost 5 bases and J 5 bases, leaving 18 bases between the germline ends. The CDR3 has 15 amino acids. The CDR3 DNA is TGTGCCAGCAGTCCCCGGGGTGGGGTGGATGAGACCCAGTACTTC. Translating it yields CASSPRGGVDETQYF.

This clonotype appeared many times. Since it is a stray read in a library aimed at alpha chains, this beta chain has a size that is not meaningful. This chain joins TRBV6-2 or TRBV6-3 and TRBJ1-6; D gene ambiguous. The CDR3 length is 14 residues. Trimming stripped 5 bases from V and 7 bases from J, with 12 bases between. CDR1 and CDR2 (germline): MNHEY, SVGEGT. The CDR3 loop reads CASSPYSRNSPLHF. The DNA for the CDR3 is TGTGCCAGCAGTCCCTACAGCCGGAATTCACCCCTCCACTTT.

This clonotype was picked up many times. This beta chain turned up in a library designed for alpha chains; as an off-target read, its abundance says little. This chain's CDR3 is CASSRTGDPNYGYTF. As DNA, the CDR3 is TGTGCCAGCAGCCGGACAGGGGACCCTAACTATGGCTACACCTTC. V and J are TRBV6-5 and TRBJ1-2; 9 bases are shared with TRBD1. CDR1 and CDR2 from the germline V gene are MNHEY and SVGAGI. There are 15 residues in the CDR3. The V segment lost 6 bases and the J segment 0 bases; nucleotides outside the gene matches: 5.

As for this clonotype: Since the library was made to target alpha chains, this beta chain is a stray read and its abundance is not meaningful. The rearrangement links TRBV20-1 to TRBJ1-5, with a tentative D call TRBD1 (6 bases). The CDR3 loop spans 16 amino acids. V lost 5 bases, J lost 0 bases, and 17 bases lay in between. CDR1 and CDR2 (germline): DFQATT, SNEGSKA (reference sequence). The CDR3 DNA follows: TGCAGTGCTTCAGGGGCGGTGCTATTTAGCAATCAGCCCCAGCATTTT. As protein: CSASGAVLFSNQPQHF.

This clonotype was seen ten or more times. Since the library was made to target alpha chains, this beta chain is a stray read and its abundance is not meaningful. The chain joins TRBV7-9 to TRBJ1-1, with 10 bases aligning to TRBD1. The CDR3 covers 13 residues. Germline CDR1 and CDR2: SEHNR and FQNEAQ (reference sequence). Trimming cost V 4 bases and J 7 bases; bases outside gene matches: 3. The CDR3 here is CASSSTGGDEAFF. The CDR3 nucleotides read TGTGCCAGCAGCTCGACAGGGGGCGATGAAGCTTTCTTT.

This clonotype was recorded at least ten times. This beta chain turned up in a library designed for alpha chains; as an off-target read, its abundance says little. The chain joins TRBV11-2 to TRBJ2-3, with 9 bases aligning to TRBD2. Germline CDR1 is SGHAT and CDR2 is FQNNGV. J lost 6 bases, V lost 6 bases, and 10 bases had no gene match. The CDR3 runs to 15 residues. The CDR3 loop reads CASSGAGGAPDTQYF. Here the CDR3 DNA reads TGTGCCAGCAGTGGTGCGGGGGGGGCACCGGATACGCAGTATTTT.

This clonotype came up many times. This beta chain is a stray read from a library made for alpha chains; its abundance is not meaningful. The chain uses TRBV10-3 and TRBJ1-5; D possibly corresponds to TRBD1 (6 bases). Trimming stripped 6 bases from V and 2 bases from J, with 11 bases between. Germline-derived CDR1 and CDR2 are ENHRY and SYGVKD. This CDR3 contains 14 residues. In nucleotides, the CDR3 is TGTGCCATCAGCGGACAGAGTGGCAATCAGCCCCAGCATTTT. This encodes CAISGQSGNQPQHF.

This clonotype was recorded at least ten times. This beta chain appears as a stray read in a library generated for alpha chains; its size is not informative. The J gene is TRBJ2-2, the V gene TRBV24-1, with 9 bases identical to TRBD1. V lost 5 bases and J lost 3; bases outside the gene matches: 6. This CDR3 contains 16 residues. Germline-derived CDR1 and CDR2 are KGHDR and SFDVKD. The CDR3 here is CATSGWTGVDTGELFF. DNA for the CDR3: TGTGCCACCAGTGGGTGGACAGGGGTCGACACCGGGGAGCTGTTTTTT.

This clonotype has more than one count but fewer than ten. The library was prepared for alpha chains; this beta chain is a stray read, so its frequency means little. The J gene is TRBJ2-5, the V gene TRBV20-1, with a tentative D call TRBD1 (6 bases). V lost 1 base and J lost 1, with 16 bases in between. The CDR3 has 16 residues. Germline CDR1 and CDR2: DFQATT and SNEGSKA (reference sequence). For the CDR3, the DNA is TGCAGTGCTAGAGGTGGCGTCTTGGGGGCCCAAGAGACCCAGTACTTC. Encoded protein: CSARGGVLGAQETQYF.

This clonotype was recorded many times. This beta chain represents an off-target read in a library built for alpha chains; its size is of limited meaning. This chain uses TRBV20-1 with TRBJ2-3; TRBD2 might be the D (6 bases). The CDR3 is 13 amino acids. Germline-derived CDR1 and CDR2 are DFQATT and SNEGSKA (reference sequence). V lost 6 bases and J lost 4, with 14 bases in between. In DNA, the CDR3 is TGCAGTGCCGGGACTGGTCCGCCAGATACGCAGTATTTT. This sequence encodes CSAGTGPPDTQYF.

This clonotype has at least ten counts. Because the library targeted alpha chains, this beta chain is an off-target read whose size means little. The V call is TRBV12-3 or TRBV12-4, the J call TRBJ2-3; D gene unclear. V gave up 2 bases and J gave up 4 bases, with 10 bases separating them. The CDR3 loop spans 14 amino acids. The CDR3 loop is CASSLQLTADTQYF. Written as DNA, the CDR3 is TGTGCCAGCAGTTTACAGCTAACGGCAGATACGCAGTATTTT.

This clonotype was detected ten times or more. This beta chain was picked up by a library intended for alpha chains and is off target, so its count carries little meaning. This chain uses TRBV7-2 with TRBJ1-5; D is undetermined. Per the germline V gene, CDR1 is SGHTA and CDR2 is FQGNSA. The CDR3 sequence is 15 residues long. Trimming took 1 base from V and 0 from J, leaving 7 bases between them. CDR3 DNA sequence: TGTGCCAGCAGCTTAGATCGGAATAGCAATCAGCCCCAGCATTTT. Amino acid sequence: CASSLDRNSNQPQHF.